Below are 27 T cell receptor beta chains sequenced from a single sample in a study of Ad26.COV2.S vaccination and SARS-CoV-2 variants. Sequencing was performed with immunoSEQ multiplex PCR; in TCRdb, only in-frame clones are kept and a portion is missing. The table lists 300,000 to 350,000 clones, approximately 86% of them singletons, with 2.1% in the top ten. Treatment defined: some 20 received Ad26.COV2.S at low or high dose, single or two shots; 5 received placebo; per-sample allocation not given. Day 63 after the first vaccine or placebo injection was the time point for sampling. Sequences were derived from peripheral blood, sampled in a trial of Ad26.COV2.S vaccine versus placebo. These receptors came from a person between 18 and 65 years old who received the Ad26.COV2.S COVID-19 vaccine or a placebo.

This chain uses TRBV3-1 (or the pseudogene TRBV3-2) with TRBJ2-2, with unresolved D. The length of the CDR3 is 13 residues. In germline, CDR1 is LGHDT, CDR2 YNNKEL (reference sequence). V was pared by 1 base and J by 4 bases, with 4 bases between. The CDR3, as DNA: TGTGCCAGCAGCCAAGTTACCACCGGGGAGCTGTTTTTT. Amino acid sequence: CASSQVTTGELFF.

The chain joins TRBV11-3 to TRBJ1-1, with a weak D call TRBD1 (5 bases). CDR3 length equals 13 residues. V was trimmed by 4 bases and J by 5 bases, leaving 11 bases between them. CDR1 and CDR2 (germline): SGHNT, YENEEA. The CDR3 DNA follows: TGTGCCAGCAGCTCCCTCGGGGGAACTGAAGCTTTCTTT. This encodes CASSSLGGTEAFF.

The chain uses TRBV11-3 and TRBJ1-2; 8 bases map to TRBD1. This CDR3 has 13 residues. The V and J ends lost 5 bases and 4 bases, in that order; junction bases with no gene match: 3. In germline, CDR1 is SGHNT, CDR2 YENEEA. CDR3 DNA: TGTGCCAGCAGCAGACAGGGGCTCTATGGCTACACCTTC. Translated: CASSRQGLYGYTF.

The chain joins TRBV5-8 to TRBJ2-5; either TRBD1 or TRBD2 may supply D (5 bases each). The CDR3 covers 15 residues. Germline V gives CDR1 SGHTS, CDR2 YDEGEE. V shed 4 bases and J shed 5 bases, with 18 bases lying between them. The CDR3 DNA reads as TGTGCCAGCAGCCCCGAGGGGAACATGATCGAGACCCAGTACTTC. It codes for CASSPEGNMIETQYF.

Regarding this clone: Other DNA sequences within the sample encode an identical CDR3. The chain joins TRBV2 to TRBJ2-7, with 8 bases aligning to TRBD1. The CDR3 is 14 amino acids. Germline V gene data show CDR1 as SNHLY and CDR2 as FYNNEI. The J segment lost 2 bases and the V segment lost 2 bases, leaving 2 bases of the junction unmatched. This chain's CDR3 is CASSERRGPYEQYF. For the CDR3, the DNA is TGTGCCAGCAGTGAACGCAGGGGGCCCTACGAGCAGTACTTC.

The genes are TRBV3-1 (or the pseudogene TRBV3-2) and TRBJ2-3; 7 nucleotides align to TRBD2. Germline V gene data show CDR1 as LGHDT and CDR2 as YNNKEL (reference sequence). The CDR3 length is 16 residues. The V and J ends lost 0 bases and 1 base, in that order; junction bases with no gene match: 4. CDR3 protein: CASSQDERGGTDTQYF. The CDR3 region has the DNA TGTGCCAGCAGCCAAGATGAACGGGGGGGCACAGATACGCAGTATTTT.

The J gene is TRBJ2-1, the V gene TRBV5-1; D uncertain. Germline V gene data show CDR1 as SGHRS and CDR2 as YFSETQ. The germline V and J ends were trimmed by 0 bases and 5 bases, with 9 bases remaining between them. CDR3 size: 14 residues. Here the CDR3 reads CASSLAQPNNEQFF. The CDR3 DNA reads TGCGCCAGCAGCTTGGCACAGCCCAACAATGAGCAGTTCTTC.

DNA for the CDR3: TGTGCCAGCTCACCACCGGCTTTCTCCCAGGGCTCCTACGAGCAGTACTTC. This translates into CASSPPAFSQGSYEQYF. The chain couples TRBV18 to TRBJ2-7; TRBD1 is a possible D gene (5 bases). The ends were cut back, 0 bases at V and 0 bases at J, with 15 bases in the middle. This CDR3 has 17 residues. Germline V CDR1 and CDR2: KGHSH, LQKENI. Supplemented by reference TRBV18 and TRBJ2-7, the full variable domain reads NAGVMQNPRHLVRRRGQEARLRCSPMKGHSHVYWYRQLPEEGLKFMVYLQKENIIDESGMPKERFSAEFPKEGPSILRIQQVVRGDSAAYFCASSPPAFSQGSYEQYFGPGTRLTVT.

The V and J genes are TRBV11-3 and TRBJ2-3; TRBD2 matches 10 bases. Germline CDR1 and CDR2: SGHNT and YENEEA. V shed 1 base and J 0 bases; nucleotides not matched to a gene: 4. CDR3 length equals 17 residues. The CDR3 DNA reads TGTGCCAGCAGCTTAGGTCTAGCGGGGGCTAGCACAGATACGCAGTATTTT. This encodes CASSLGLAGASTDTQYF.

This chain uses TRBV15 with TRBJ1-2; no firm D call. V was shortened by 0 bases and J by 12 bases, with 14 bases between the two germline ends. The CDR3 has 13 amino acids. Germline-derived CDR1 and CDR2 are LNHNV and YYDKDF (reference sequence). CDR3 bases: TGTGCCACCAGCAGAGATGTGAGAGATCCCGACACCTTC. Residues: CATSRDVRDPDTF.

V and J are TRBV25-1 and TRBJ2-3; maybe TRBD2 (6 bases). Trimming took off 3 bases at V and 3 bases at J, with 13 bases between the two ends. CDR3 size: 15 residues. Germline CDR1 reads MGHDK; CDR2 reads SYGVNS. The CDR3 nucleotides read TGTGCCAGCAGTGAGGCTAGCGCAGGGACAGATACGCAGTATTTT. It specifies CASSEASAGTDTQYF. Together with reference TRBV25-1 and TRBJ2-3, the CDR3 gives the full variable domain: EADIYQTPRYLVIGTGKKITLECSQTMGHDKMYWYQQDPGMELHLIHYSYGVNSTEKGDLSSESTVSRIRTEHFPLTLESARPSHTSQYLCASSEASAGTDTQYFGPGTRLTVL.

The gene calls are TRBV4-1 and TRBJ1-2, with D possibly being TRBD1 (5 bases). Germline V gene data show CDR1 as MGHRA and CDR2 as YSYEKL. CDR3 length equals 14 residues. V gave up 1 base and J gave up 4 bases, with 10 bases separating them. CDR3 coding DNA: TGCGCCAGCAGCCAAGGAGGGGTGGCCTATGGCTACACCTTC. Encoded protein: CASSQGGVAYGYTF.

The chain links TRBV5-1 to TRBJ2-1; D remains unclear. Trimming removed 0 bases at V and 10 bases at J, with 8 bases between. Germline V gives CDR1 SGHRS, CDR2 YFSETQ. There are 12 residues in the CDR3. CDR3 bases: TGCGCCAGCAGCTTGGAAGTAGGCGAGCAGTTCTTC. Protein product: CASSLEVGEQFF.

CDR3 sequence: CASSLQRPGPYGYTF. CDR3 DNA sequence: TGTGCCAGCAGTCTGCAGCGTCCTGGTCCCTATGGCTACACCTTC. This chain joins TRBV27 and TRBJ1-2, with D unclear. The V end was cut by 5 bases, the J end by 4 bases, with 17 bases between. The CDR3 totals 15 residues. Germline CDR1 and CDR2: MNHEY and SMNVEV (reference sequence).

The rearrangement uses TRBV28 and TRBJ1-2; the match to TRBD1 covers 8 bases. The germline CDR1 and CDR2 sequences are MDHEN and SYDVKM. The CDR3 consists of 15 residues. V lost 5 bases, J lost 7 bases, and 12 bases stayed unmatched. CDR3 DNA: TGTGCCAGCAGTGGTACAGGGGGGTCTTCGGCTGGCTACACCTTC. It codes for CASSGTGGSSAGYTF.

V is TRBV6-6 and J is TRBJ1-1, with TRBD1 matching over 8 bases. V lost 0 bases and J lost 5; bases outside the gene matches: 5. This CDR3 is 15 amino acids long. The germline CDR1 and CDR2 sequences are MNHNY and SVGAGI (reference sequence). The CDR3 protein is CASSYSAGGETEAFF. CDR3 DNA: TGTGCCAGCAGTTACTCCGCAGGGGGCGAGACTGAAGCTTTCTTT.

The rearrangement links TRBV6-5 to TRBJ1-5; D is uncertain. The CDR3 loop spans 13 amino acids. The V end lost 4 bases, the J end lost 0 bases, and 4 bases lay between the germline ends. Germline values: CDR1 MNHEY, CDR2 SVGAGI. The CDR3 loop reads CASSFSSNQPQHF. CDR3 bases: TGTGCCAGCAGTTTCAGTAGCAATCAGCCCCAGCATTTT.

The chain is built from TRBV21-1 and TRBJ1-1; the D call in the table, TRBD1, was not verified against the DNA. TRBV21-1 is described as a pseudogene. This CDR3 contains 18 residues. The CDR3 bases are TGTGCCAGCAGCAAGGGACAGGGTATAGCTTACTGGAACACTGAAGCTTTCTTT. Encoded protein: CASSKGQGIAYWNTEAFF.

This chain connects TRBV3-1 (or the pseudogene TRBV3-2) to TRBJ2-2; 8 bases agree with TRBD1. This CDR3 contains 18 residues. The J segment lost 3 bases and the V segment lost 4 bases, leaving 13 bases of the junction unmatched. CDR1 is LGHDT and CDR2 is YNNKEL in the germline V gene (reference sequence). The CDR3 DNA is TGTGCCAGCAGCCTTTTATGGACAGGGAGGTTGGACACCGGGGAGCTGTTTTTT. Protein sequence: CASSLLWTGRLDTGELFF.

As regards this clone: Germline is not matched at one junction end, which may reflect a read error. The genes are TRBV7-7 and TRBJ2-7; D is perhaps TRBD2 (5 bases). This CDR3 is built from 13 residues. Germline assignment: CDR1 SSHAT and CDR2 FNYEAQ (reference sequence). CDR3 amino acids: CASSLASRDEQYF. Here the CDR3 DNA reads TGTGCTAGCAGCTTAGCGTCGCGTGACGAGCAGTACTTC.

The chain employs TRBV4-1 and TRBJ1-5; D unclear. Germline CDR1 and CDR2: MGHRA and YSYEKL. The CDR3 covers 15 residues. Trimming took 1 base from V and 3 from J, leaving 10 bases between them. CDR3 nucleotides: TGCGCCAGCAGCCAAGGATGGGCAGTCAATCAGCCCCAGCATTTT. Residues: CASSQGWAVNQPQHF.

This clone was detected once. Other DNA sequences within the sample encode an identical CDR3. This chain connects TRBV24-1 to TRBJ2-3; D is possibly TRBD1 or TRBD2 (6 bases each). The germline V gene has CDR1 KGHDR and CDR2 SFDVKD. The CDR3 spans 14 residues. Trimming stripped 5 bases from V and 0 bases from J, with 8 bases between. This chain's CDR3 is CATSGGASTDTQYF. For the CDR3, the DNA is TGTGCCACCAGTGGGGGGGCGAGCACAGATACGCAGTATTTT.

The V call is TRBV27, the J call TRBJ1-1, with TRBD1 identical over 7 bases. Trimming at V came to 3 bases and at J to 5 bases, leaving 12 bases not matched to a gene. This CDR3 spans 16 amino acids. Germline CDR1 reads MNHEY; CDR2 reads SMNVEV (reference sequence). The CDR3 spells CASSFTGVLGGTEAFF. The CDR3 coding sequence is TGTGCCAGCAGTTTTACAGGGGTACTAGGGGGTACTGAAGCTTTCTTT.

This chain joins TRBV19 and TRBJ1-5; 8 bases line up with TRBD1. The CDR3 spans 14 residues. Germline V gene lookup returns CDR1 LNHDA and CDR2 SQIVND (reference sequence). Germline trimming cut 5 bases from V and 7 bases from J; bases unmatched to any gene: 7. CDR3 amino acids: CASSLQGGRQPQHF. The CDR3 DNA reads as TGTGCCAGTAGTCTACAGGGGGGGCGGCAGCCCCAGCATTTT.

V and J are TRBV7-3 and TRBJ1-6; the match to TRBD1 covers 8 bases. The CDR3 extends over 17 amino acids. J lost 1 base, V lost 5 bases, and 7 bases had no gene match. The germline V gene has CDR1 SGHTA and CDR2 FQGTGA. CDR3 nucleotide sequence: TGTGCCAGCAGCCTAGGACAGGGATCGTCCTATAATTCACCCCTCCACTTT. Translation gives CASSLGQGSSYNSPLHF.

The J gene is TRBJ1-1, the V gene TRBV5-1; tentatively, D is TRBD1 (5 bases). The ends were cut back, 4 bases at V and 4 bases at J, with 11 bases in the middle. CDR1 and CDR2 (germline): SGHRS, YFSETQ. This CDR3 has 13 residues. The CDR3 nucleotides are TGCGCCAGCAGCCCTCAGGGCCCCACTGAAGCTTTCTTT. It specifies CASSPQGPTEAFF.

This chain uses TRBV7-9 with TRBJ2-7; the D is unclear. This CDR3 has 14 residues. Germline V gene sequence: CDR1 SEHNR, CDR2 FQNEAQ (reference sequence). Trimming removed 4 bases at V and 0 bases at J, with 10 bases between. The CDR3 bases are TGTGCCAGCAGCTCATATCAGTCCTCCTACGAGCAGTACTTC. It translates to CASSSYQSSYEQYF. Looking up the rest from reference TRBV7-9 and TRBJ2-7 gives the full variable domain: DTGVSQNPRHKITKRGQNVTFRCDPISEHNRLYWYRQTLGQGPEFLTYFQNEAQLEKSRLLSDRFSAERPKGSFSTLEIQRTEQGDSAMYLCASSSYQSSYEQYFGPGTRLTVT.